These T cell receptor beta chains were read from a single sample in a study of a mutant IDH1 vaccine in newly diagnosed glioma. No antigen has been identified for these receptors. Assay used: immunoSEQ multiplex PCR; TCRdb lists only in-frame clones, some missing. Seen here are about 62,000 clones, about 91% observed once, and the top ten hold less than 2%. Sequenced material: PBMCs, taken from a glioma patient whose treatment included an IDH1 peptide vaccine. All receptors derive from a man aged 35-49 years with glioma. The CDR3 runs from the conserved cysteine through the conserved F or W. D genes are given only for firm matches. Part of the rows lack a size; the others show once, few, many or a class for expanded clones.

v_call,clone_size,j_call,d_call,cdr3_nt,cdr3_aa
TRBV5-1,-,TRBJ2-4,-,TGCGCCAGCAGCCCGGCCGGTTTAGACATTCAGTACTTC,CASSPAGLDIQYF
TRBV7-9,once,TRBJ1-3,-,TGTGCCAGCAGCTCCGGGACACTGCGAGGAAACACCATATATTTT,CASSSGTLRGNTIYF
TRBV23-1,-,TRBJ2-3,-,TGCGCCAGCAGTCACGCCCGGGGTAATACGCAGTATTTT,CASSHARGNTQYF
TRBV2,-,TRBJ2-1,-,TGTGCCAGCAGCGCTAGCGCTAGCTCCTACAATGAGCAGTTCTTC,CASSASASSYNEQFF
TRBV15,-,TRBJ1-4,-,TGTGCCACCAGCTCCGGACGGGATTCAACTAATGAAAAACTGTTTTTT,CATSSGRDSTNEKLFF
TRBV15,once,TRBJ2-1,-,TGTGCCACCAGCAGAGATACAGGGAGGTTGGTTGTATATGAGCAGTTCTTC,CATSRDTGRLVVYEQFF
TRBV6-5,-,TRBJ2-4,-,TGTGCCAGCAGTAAGAATGTTGGAGCCAAAAACATTCAGTACTTC,CASSKNVGAKNIQYF
TRBV19,-,TRBJ1-2,-,TGTGCCAGTGGACAGACAACGTCCTATGGCTACACCTTC,CASGQTTSYGYTF
TRBV7-9,-,TRBJ2-1,-,TGTGCCAGCAGTTATAGACAGGTACCTGAGCAGTTCTTC,CASSYRQVPEQFF
TRBV4-2,-,TRBJ2-3,-,TGTGCCAGCAGCCAAGAAGGTCCGGGAAGCACAGATACGCAGTATTTT,CASSQEGPGSTDTQYF
TRBV10-2,-,TRBJ1-6,-,TGCGCCAGCAGTGACCGCCGGGCCAGGGACTCACCCCTCCACTTT,CASSDRRARDSPLHF
TRBV28,-,TRBJ1-2,-,TGTGCCAGCAGTCCGGGCAGGCTAGGGGCCTATGGCTACACCTTC,CASSPGRLGAYGYTF
TRBV27,once,TRBJ2-5,-,TGTGCCAGCAGTCCCTCCCCCCGTAGGGTTGGTGAGACCCAGTACTTC,CASSPSPRRVGETQYF
TRBV15,-,TRBJ1-2,TRBD1,TGTGCCACCAGCGGGACAGCATATGGCTACACCTTC,CATSGTAYGYTF
TRBV11-2,-,TRBJ2-1,-,TGTGCCAGCAGACTCCAAGGGGGGCAGTTCTTC,CASRLQGGQFF
TRBV7-7,-,TRBJ1-3,TRBD1,TGTGCTAGCAGCCGAGGACAGGGTGGGGAAAACACCATATATTTT,CASSRGQGGENTIYF
TRBV6-6,-,TRBJ2-7,-,TGTGCCAGCAGTTACTCGGCAGGTTCCTACGAGCAGTACTTC,CASSYSAGSYEQYF
TRBV18,-,TRBJ2-1,TRBD1,TGTGCCAGCTCACCGCAGGGACAGGGGGCGACCGATGAGCAGTTCTTC,CASSPQGQGATDEQFF
TRBV4-3,-,TRBJ2-2,-,TGCGCCAGCAGCCAAGGGCGAACGAGATTCACCGGGGAGCTGTTTTTT,CASSQGRTRFTGELFF
TRBV10-3,-,TRBJ1-1,TRBD1,TGTGCCACCGTACAGGGGGCAGACACTGAAGCTTTCTTT,CATVQGADTEAFF
TRBV5-1,-,TRBJ1-1,-,TGCGCCAGCAGCCGGAAACAGGGTCATGCTGAAGCTTTCTTT,CASSRKQGHAEAFF
TRBV19,-,TRBJ1-2,-,TGTGCCAGTAGTATCCAGAGCGATCGGTATGGCTACACCTTC,CASSIQSDRYGYTF
TRBV5-1,-,TRBJ1-5,-,TGCGCCAGCAGTTCCGACGGGTATAGCCATCAGCCCCAGCATTTT,CASSSDGYSHQPQHF
TRBV5-1,once,TRBJ2-7,TRBD1,TGCGCCAGCAGCTCGCAGGGGGTTTCCTACGAGCAGTACTTC,CASSSQGVSYEQYF
TRBV29-1,few,TRBJ2-7,-,TGCAGCGTTGCAGCTCCCCCGGGCTACGAGCAGTACTTC,CSVAAPPGYEQYF
TRBV5-1,-,TRBJ2-3,-,TGCGCCAGCAGCTTGGGGGCCGAGGGGCCGTTAGATACGCAGTATTTT,CASSLGAEGPLDTQYF
TRBV19,-,TRBJ2-2,TRBD1,TGTGCCAGCAAAGGGGGCTCGGACACCGGGGAGCTGTTTTTT,CASKGGSDTGELFF
TRBV7-2,-,TRBJ2-3,-,TGTGCCAGCAGCTCGGGACCCTCGTCCCACACAGATACGCAGTATTTT,CASSSGPSSHTDTQYF
TRBV4-2,-,TRBJ2-1,TRBD2,TGTGCCAGCAGCCAGGCCGGGACTAGTTTTGTCTATGAGCAGTTCTTC,CASSQAGTSFVYEQFF
TRBV4-2,-,TRBJ1-2,TRBD1,TGTGCCAGCAGCCCGGAACAGGGGGCGGACTATGGCTACACCTTC,CASSPEQGADYGYTF
TRBV7-3,-,TRBJ2-1,-,TGTGCCAGCAGCTTCCCTCAGGGTGAGCAGTTCTTC,CASSFPQGEQFF
TRBV29-1,-,TRBJ1-2,-,TGCAGCGTTGAAATTGGGGATAACTATGGCTACACCTTC,CSVEIGDNYGYTF
TRBV30,-,TRBJ2-3,TRBD1,TGTGCCTGGGTCTCGACAGGGGCAGATACGCAGTATTTT,CAWVSTGADTQYF
TRBV7-2,-,TRBJ1-1,-,TGTGCCAGCAGCTTTTCAGGGATAAACACTGAAGCTTTCTTT,CASSFSGINTEAFF
TRBV7-2,-,TRBJ2-7,TRBD1,TGTGCCAGCAGCATCCCGGGACAGGGCCACGAGCAGTACTTC,CASSIPGQGHEQYF
TRBV5-8,few,TRBJ2-2,TRBD1,TGTGCCAGCAGCTTGGGGACAGGGCCGAACACCGGGGAGCTGTTTTTT,CASSLGTGPNTGELFF
TRBV5-6,-,TRBJ2-3,TRBD1,TGTGCCAGCAGCCTCTCAGCGACAGGGGGAGATACGCAGTATTTT,CASSLSATGGDTQYF
TRBV7-2,-,TRBJ1-2,-,TGTGCCAGCCGAACAGGGTTATATAACTATGGCTACACCTTC,CASRTGLYNYGYTF
TRBV5-4,-,TRBJ2-5,TRBD1,TGTGCCAGCAGTGGGGGACAGCCCCAAGAGACCCAGTACTTC,CASSGGQPQETQYF
TRBV5-4,once,TRBJ1-4,TRBD1,TGTGCCAGCAGCTTGGGAACCGGGACAGGGGTGGAAAAACTGTTTTTT,CASSLGTGTGVEKLFF
TRBV6-5,-,TRBJ2-1,TRBD2,TGTGCCAGCAGTTATGGACTAGCTGGAAACAATGAGCAGTTCTTC,CASSYGLAGNNEQFF
TRBV6-1,once,TRBJ2-4,-,TGTGCCAGCAGTGAAGCGCAGAGGGGGGATCGGGCCAAAAACATTCAGTACTTC,CASSEAQRGDRAKNIQYF
TRBV5-6,-,TRBJ2-7,-,TGTGCCAGCAGCTCCTGGTCCAGCTTGGACTACGAGCAGTACTTC,CASSSWSSLDYEQYF
TRBV5-1,-,TRBJ2-5,-,TGCGCCAGCAGCAGGGGAGAGACCCAGTACTTC,CASSRGETQYF
TRBV6-4,-,TRBJ2-1,TRBD2,TGTGCCAGCAGTGGAGCCGCGGGGGGGGGCTACAATGAGCAGTTCTTC,CASSGAAGGGYNEQFF
TRBV29-1,-,TRBJ2-5,-,TGCAGCGTTGGAGGTAGTGCGGAGACCCAGTACTTC,CSVGGSAETQYF
TRBV5-1,-,TRBJ1-5,-,TGCGCCAGCAGCCGAGGCGGGGGCACGGATCAGCCCCAGCATTTT,CASSRGGGTDQPQHF
TRBV7-2,-,TRBJ2-1,-,TGTGCCAGCAGCCCCGGGATACTCTACAATGAGCAGTTCTTC,CASSPGILYNEQFF
TRBV29-1,-,TRBJ2-3,-,TGCAGCGTTGAAGGGAGCTTCACAGATACGCAGTATTTT,CSVEGSFTDTQYF
TRBV4-3,-,TRBJ2-6,TRBD2,TGCGCCAGCAGCCGAGAGTGGGGGGGACCGAGGATAGGGGCCAACGTCCTGACTTTC,CASSREWGGPRIGANVLTF
TRBV10-2,-,TRBJ1-1,-,TGCGCCACCCAGCCCAGAATGAACACTGAAGCTTTCTTT,CATQPRMNTEAFF
TRBV7-6,-,TRBJ1-4,-,TGTGCCAGCAGCTTAGGGACAGCAGTCAATGAAAAACTGTTTTTT,CASSLGTAVNEKLFF
TRBV15,-,TRBJ2-2,-,TGTGCCACCACCCGGGACAAGAACACCGGGGAGCTGTTTTTT,CATTRDKNTGELFF